This T cell receptor beta chain was captured in a study of CD8+CD57+ T cells in acquired aplastic anemia. Broader study findings: Between patients and controls, around 27 CD8+ CDR3 sequences were found in common.

Profiling of TCR beta VDJ combinations and CDR3 sequences used genomic DNA as template. TCRdb ran MiXCR on the reads and lists one entry per CDR3 protein. The repertoire holds 160,000 or so distinct CDR3 sequences, with 40% to 60% as singletons. This clonotype was seen ten or more times. Antigen specificity is unknown. Individuals selected for sequencing had exhibited CD8+CD57+ cell expansion on flow cytometry. The specimen sequenced was sorted CD4+, CD8+, or CD8+CD57+ T cells (not recorded which) from PBMCs. The sequence derives from a human donor with aplastic anemia.

Here the CDR3 DNA reads TGTGCCAGCAGCTCCATAGTAGGTGGGGACGAGCAGTACTTC. It codes for CASSSIVGGDEQYF. This chain joins TRBV11-1 and TRBJ2-7; the D is unclear. Trimming cost V 4 bases and J 5 bases, with 15 bases left between them. CDR1 is SGHAT, CDR2 FQDESV, per germline (reference sequence). This CDR3 contains 14 residues.